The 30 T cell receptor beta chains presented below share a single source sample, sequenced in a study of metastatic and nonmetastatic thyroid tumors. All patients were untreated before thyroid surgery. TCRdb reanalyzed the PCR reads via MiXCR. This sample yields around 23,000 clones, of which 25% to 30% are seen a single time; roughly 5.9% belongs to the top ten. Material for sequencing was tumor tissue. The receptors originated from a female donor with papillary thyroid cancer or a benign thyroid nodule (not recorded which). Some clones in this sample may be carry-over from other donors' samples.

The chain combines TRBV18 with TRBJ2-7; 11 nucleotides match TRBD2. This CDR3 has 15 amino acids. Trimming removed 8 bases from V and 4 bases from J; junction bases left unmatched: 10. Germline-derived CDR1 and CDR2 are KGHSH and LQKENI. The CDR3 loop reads CASGIAGGPGYEQYF. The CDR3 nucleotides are TGTGCCAGCGGTATAGCGGGAGGGCCAGGGTACGAGCAGTACTTC.

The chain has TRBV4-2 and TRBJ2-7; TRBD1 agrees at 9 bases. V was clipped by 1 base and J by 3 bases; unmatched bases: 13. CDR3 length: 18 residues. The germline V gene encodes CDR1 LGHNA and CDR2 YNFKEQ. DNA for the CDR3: TGTGCCAGCAGCCAAGCCATGGCTGCCGGGACAGGGATCTACGAGCAGTACTTC. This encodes CASSQAMAAGTGIYEQYF.

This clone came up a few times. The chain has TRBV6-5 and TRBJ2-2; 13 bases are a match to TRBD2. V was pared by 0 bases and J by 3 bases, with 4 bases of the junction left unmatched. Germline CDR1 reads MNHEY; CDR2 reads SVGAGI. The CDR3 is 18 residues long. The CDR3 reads CASSYSGTSGAHTGELFF. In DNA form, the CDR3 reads TGTGCCAGCAGTTACTCCGGGACTAGCGGGGCCCACACCGGGGAGCTGTTTTTT.

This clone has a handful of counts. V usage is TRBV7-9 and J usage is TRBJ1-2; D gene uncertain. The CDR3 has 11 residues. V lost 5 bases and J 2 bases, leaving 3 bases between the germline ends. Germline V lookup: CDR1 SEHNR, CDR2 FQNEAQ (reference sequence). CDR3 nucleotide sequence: TGTGCCAGCAGCCAGAACTATGGCTACACCTTC. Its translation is CASSQNYGYTF. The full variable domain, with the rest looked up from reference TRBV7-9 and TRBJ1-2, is DTGVSQNPRHKITKRGQNVTFRCDPISEHNRLYWYRQTLGQGPEFLTYFQNEAQLEKSRLLSDRFSAERPKGSFSTLEIQRTEQGDSAMYLCASSQNYGYTFGSGTRLTVV.

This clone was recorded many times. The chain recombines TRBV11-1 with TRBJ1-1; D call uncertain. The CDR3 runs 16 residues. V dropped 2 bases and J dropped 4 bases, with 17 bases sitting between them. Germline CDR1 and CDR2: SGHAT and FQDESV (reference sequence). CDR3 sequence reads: CASSLSGSRAGTEAFF. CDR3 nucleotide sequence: TGTGCCAGCAGCTTAAGTGGCTCCCGGGCCGGCACTGAAGCTTTCTTT. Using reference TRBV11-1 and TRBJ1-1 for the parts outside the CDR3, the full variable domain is EAEVAQSPRYKITEKSQAVAFWCDPISGHATLYWYRQILGQGPELLVQFQDESVVDDSQLPKDRFSAERLKGVDSTLKIQPAELGDSAMYLCASSLSGSRAGTEAFFGQGTRLTVV.

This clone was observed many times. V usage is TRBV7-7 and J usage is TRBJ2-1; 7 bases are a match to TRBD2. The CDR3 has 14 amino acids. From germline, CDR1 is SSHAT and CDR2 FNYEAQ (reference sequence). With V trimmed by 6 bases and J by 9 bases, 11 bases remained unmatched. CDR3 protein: CASSLGREGREQFF. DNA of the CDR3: TGTGCCAGCAGTCTGGGAAGGGAGGGGCGTGAGCAGTTCTTC.

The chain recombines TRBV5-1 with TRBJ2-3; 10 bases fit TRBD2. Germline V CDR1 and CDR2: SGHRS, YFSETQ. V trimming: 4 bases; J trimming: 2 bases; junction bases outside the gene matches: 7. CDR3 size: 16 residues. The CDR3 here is CASSTGLAEPTDTQYF. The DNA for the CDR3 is TGCGCCAGCAGCACAGGACTAGCGGAACCCACAGATACGCAGTATTTT. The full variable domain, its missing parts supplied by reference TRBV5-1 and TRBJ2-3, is KAGVTQTPRYLIKTRGQQVTLSCSPISGHRSVSWYQQTPGQGLQFLFEYFSETQRNKGNFPGRFSGRQFSNSRSEMNVSTLELGDSALYLCASSTGLAEPTDTQYFGPGTRLTVL.

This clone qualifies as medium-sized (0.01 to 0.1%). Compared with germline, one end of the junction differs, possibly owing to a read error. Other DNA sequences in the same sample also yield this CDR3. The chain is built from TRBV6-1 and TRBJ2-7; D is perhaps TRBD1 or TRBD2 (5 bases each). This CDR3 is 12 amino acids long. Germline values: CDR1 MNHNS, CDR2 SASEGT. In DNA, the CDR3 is TGTGCCAGCAGTGAAGACCGGGACCTACCAGAATTC. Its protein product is CASSEDRDLPEF.

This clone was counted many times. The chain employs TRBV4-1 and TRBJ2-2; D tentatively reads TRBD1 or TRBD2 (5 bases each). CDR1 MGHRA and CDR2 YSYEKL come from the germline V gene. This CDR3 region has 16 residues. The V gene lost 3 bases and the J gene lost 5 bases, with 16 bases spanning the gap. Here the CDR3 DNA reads TGCGCCAGCAGCCATCCCCTGGAGAGGGGAACCGGGGAGCTGTTTTTT. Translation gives CASSHPLERGTGELFF.

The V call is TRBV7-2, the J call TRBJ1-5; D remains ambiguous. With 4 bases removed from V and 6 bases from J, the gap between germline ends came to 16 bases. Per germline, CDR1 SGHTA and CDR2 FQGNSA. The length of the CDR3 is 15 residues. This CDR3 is CASSSRRLASQPQHF. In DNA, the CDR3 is TGTGCCAGCAGCTCAAGGCGGTTGGCATCTCAGCCCCAGCATTTT.

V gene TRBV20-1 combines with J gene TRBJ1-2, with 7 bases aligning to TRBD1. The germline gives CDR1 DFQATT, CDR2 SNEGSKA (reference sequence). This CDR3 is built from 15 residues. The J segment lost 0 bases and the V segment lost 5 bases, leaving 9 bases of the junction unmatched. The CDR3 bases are TGCAGTGCTGACCAACGACAGGGTGCTAACTATGGCTACACCTTC. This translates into CSADQRQGANYGYTF.

CDR3 DNA: TGTGCCAGCATCCGGGACAAACCCTACGAGCAGTACTTC. Translated, it gives CASIRDKPYEQYF. The chain links TRBV3-1 to TRBJ2-7; possibly TRBD1 for D (6 bases). Looked up from germline, CDR1 is LGHDT and CDR2 is YNNKEL (reference sequence). The CDR3 loop spans 13 amino acids. Trimming pared 7 bases from V and 2 bases from J, leaving 12 bases between.

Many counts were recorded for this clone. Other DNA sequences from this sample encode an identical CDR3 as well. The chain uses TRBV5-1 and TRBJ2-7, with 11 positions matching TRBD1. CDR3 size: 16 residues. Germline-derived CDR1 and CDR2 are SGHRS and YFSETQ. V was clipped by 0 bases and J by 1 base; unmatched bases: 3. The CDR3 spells CASSLEGTGGSYEQYF. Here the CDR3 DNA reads TGCGCCAGCAGCTTGGAAGGGACAGGGGGGTCCTACGAGCAGTACTTC.

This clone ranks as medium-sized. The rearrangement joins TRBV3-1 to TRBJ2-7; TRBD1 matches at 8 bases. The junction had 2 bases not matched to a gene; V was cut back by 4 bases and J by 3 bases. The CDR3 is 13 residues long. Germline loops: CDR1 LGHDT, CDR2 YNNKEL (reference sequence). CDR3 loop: CASSPGQDYEQYF. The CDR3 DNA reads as TGTGCCAGCAGCCCGGGACAGGACTACGAGCAGTACTTC.

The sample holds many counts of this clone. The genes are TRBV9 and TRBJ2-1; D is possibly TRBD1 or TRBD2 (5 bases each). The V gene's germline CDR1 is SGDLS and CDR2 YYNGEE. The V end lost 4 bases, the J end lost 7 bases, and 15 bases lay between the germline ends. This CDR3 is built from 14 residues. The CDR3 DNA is TGTGCCAGCAGCCTTCGGGACCTAGAGAATGAGCAGTTCTTC. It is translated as CASSLRDLENEQFF.

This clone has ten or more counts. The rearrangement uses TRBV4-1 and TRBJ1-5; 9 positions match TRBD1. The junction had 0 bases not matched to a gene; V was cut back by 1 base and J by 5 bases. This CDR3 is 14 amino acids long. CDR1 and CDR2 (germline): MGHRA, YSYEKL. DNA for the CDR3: TGCGCCAGCAGCCAAGGGACAGGGGATCAGCCCCAGCATTTT. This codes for CASSQGTGDQPQHF.

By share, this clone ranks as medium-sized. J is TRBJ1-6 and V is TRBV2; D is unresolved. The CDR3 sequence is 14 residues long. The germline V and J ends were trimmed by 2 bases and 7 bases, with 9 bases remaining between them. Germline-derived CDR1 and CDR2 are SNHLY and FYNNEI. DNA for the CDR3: TGTGCCAGCAGTGAAAGGGAAAGCAATTCACCCCTCCACTTT. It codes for CASSERESNSPLHF.

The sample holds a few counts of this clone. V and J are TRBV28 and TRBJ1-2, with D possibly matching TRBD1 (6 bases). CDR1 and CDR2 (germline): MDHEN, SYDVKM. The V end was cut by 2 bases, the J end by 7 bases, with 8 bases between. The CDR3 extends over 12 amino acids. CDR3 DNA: TGTGCCAGCAGTTTACAGGGGCGTGGCTACACCTTC. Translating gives CASSLQGRGYTF.

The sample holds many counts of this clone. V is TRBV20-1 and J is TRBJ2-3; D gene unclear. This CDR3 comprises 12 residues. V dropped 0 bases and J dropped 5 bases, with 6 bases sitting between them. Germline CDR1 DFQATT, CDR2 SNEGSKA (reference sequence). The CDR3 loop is CSARERKDTQYF. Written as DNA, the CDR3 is TGCAGTGCTAGAGAGAGAAAAGATACGCAGTATTTT.

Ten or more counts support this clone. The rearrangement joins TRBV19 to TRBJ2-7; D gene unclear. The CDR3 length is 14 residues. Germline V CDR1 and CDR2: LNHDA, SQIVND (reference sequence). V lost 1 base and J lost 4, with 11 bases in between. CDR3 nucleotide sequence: TGTGCCAGTAGTATAGGTAGGGAATCGTACGAGCAGTACTTC. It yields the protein CASSIGRESYEQYF.

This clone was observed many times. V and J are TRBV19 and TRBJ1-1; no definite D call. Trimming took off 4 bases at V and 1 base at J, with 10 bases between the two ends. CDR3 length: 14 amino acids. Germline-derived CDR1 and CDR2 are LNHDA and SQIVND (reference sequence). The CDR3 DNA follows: TGTGCCAGTAGTAACCAGGCGGGGAACACTGAAGCTTTCTTT. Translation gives CASSNQAGNTEAFF. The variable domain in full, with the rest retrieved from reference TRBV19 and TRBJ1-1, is DGGITQSPKYLFRKEGQNVTLSCEQNLNHDAMYWYRQDPGQGLRLIYYSQIVNDFQKGDIAEGYSVSREKKESFPLTVTSAQKNPTAFYLCASSNQAGNTEAFFGQGTRLTVV.

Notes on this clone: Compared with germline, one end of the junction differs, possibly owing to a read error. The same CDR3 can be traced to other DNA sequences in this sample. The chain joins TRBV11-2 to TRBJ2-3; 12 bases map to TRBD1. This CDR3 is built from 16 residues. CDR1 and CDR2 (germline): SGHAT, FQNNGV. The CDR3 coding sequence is TGTGCCAGTAGCTCACGGGGGACAGGGGGCGGGGATACGCAGTATTTT. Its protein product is CASSSRGTGGGDTQYF.

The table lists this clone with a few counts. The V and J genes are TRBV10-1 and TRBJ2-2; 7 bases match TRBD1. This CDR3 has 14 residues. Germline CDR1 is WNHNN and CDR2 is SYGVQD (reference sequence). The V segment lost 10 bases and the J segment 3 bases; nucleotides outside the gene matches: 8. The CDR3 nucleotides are TGCGCCACCCTGGGACAGTGGGACACCGGGGAGCTGTTTTTT. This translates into CATLGQWDTGELFF.

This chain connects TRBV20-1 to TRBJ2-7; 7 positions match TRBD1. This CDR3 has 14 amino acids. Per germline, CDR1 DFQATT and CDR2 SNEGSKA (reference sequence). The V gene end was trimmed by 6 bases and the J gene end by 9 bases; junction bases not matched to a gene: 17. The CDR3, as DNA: TGCAGTGCAAGTGCCGGGACAGCCGTTACGGGGCAGTACTTC. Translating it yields CSASAGTAVTGQYF.

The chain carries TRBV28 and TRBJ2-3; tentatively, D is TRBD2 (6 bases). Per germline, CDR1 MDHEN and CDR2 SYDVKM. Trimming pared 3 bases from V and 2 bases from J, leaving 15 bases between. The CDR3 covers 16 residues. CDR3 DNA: TGTGCCAGCAGTTTTAAGGCGGGATACGACACAGATACGCAGTATTTT. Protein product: CASSFKAGYDTDTQYF.

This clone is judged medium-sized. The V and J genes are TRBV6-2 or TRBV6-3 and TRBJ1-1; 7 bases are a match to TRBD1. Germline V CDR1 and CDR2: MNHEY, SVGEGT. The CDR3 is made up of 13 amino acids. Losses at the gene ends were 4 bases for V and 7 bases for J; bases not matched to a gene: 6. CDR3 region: CASSFPDRLEAFF. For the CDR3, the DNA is TGTGCCAGCAGTTTCCCGGACAGGCTTGAAGCTTTCTTT.

The CDR3 reads CASSQDLDYNEYRAQFF. The CDR3 DNA is TGTGCCAGCAGCCAAGATTTGGATTACAATGAGTATCGTGCGCAGTTCTTC. V usage is TRBV14 and J usage is TRBJ2-1; D gene unclear. Germline values: CDR1 SGHDN, CDR2 FVKESK. Trimming removed 0 bases at V and 12 bases at J, with 24 bases between. CDR3 size: 17 residues.

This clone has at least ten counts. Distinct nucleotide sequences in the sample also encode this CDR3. The CDR3 nucleotides read TGTGCCAGCAGCCCCGGACAGGGAGAGGCAGATACGCAGTATTTT. It encodes CASSPGQGEADTQYF. The rearrangement joins TRBV6-2 or TRBV6-3 to TRBJ2-3; 8 nucleotides line up with TRBD1. The CDR3 is made up of 15 amino acids. Germline assignment: CDR1 MNHEY and CDR2 SVGEGT. Germline trimming cut 6 bases from V and 4 bases from J; bases unmatched to any gene: 9.

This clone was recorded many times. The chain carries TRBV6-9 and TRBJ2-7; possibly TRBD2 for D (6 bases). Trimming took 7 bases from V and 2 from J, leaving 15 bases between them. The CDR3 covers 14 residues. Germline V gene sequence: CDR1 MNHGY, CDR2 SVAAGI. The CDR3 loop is CASTQRGGTYEQYF. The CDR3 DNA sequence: TGTGCCAGCACCCAGAGGGGAGGCACCTACGAGCAGTACTTC.

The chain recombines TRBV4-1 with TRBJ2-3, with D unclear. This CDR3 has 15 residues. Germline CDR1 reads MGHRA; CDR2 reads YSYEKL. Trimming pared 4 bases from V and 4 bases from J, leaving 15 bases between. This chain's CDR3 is CASSPPMASSDTQYF. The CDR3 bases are TGCGCCAGCAGCCCCCCCATGGCAAGCTCAGATACGCAGTATTTT.